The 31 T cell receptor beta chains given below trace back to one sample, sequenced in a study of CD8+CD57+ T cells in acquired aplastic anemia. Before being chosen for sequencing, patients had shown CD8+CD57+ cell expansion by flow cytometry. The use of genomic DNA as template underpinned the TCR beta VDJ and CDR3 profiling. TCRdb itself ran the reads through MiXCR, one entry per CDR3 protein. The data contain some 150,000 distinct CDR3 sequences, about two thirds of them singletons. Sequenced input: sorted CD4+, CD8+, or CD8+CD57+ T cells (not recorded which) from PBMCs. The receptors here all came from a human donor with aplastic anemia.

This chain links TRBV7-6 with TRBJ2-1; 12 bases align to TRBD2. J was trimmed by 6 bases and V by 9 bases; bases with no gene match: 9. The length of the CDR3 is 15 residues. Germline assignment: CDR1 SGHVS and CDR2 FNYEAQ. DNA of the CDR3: TGTGCCAGTTCGAGTCCTAGCGGGGGGGCCAATGAGCAGTTCTTC. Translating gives CASSSPSGGANEQFF.

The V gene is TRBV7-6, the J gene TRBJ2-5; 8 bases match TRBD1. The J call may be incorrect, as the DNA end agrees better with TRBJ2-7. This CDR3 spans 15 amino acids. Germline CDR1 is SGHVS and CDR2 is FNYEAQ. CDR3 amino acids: CASSLGDRYPYEQYF. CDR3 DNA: TGTGCCAGCAGCTTAGGGGACAGGTATCCCTACGAGCAGTACTTC.

This CDR3 is CASSVEDRGNTIYF. For the CDR3, the DNA is TGTGCCAGCAGCGTAGAAGACAGGGGTAACACCATATATTTT. The chain has TRBV9 and TRBJ1-3, with 8 positions matching TRBD1. The CDR3 is 14 residues long. Trimming cost V 0 bases and J 7 bases; bases outside gene matches: 3. Per the germline V gene, CDR1 is SGDLS and CDR2 is YYNGEE.

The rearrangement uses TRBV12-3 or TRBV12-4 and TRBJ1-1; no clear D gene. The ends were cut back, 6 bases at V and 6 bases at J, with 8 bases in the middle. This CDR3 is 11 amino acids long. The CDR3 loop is CASRGGAEAFF. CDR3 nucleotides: TGTGCCAGCAGGGGCGGGGCTGAAGCTTTCTTT.

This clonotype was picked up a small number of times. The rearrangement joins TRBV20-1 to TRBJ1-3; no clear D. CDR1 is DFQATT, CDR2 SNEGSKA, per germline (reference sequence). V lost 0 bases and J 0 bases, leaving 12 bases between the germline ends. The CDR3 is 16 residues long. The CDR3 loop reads CSARDPDWTSGNTIYF. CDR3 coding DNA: TGCAGTGCTAGAGACCCGGACTGGACCTCTGGAAACACCATATATTTT.

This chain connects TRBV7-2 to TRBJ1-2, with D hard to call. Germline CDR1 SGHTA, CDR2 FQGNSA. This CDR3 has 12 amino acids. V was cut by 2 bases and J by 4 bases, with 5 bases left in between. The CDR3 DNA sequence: TGTGCCAGCAGCTTAAACGTCTATGGCTACACCTTC. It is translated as CASSLNVYGYTF.

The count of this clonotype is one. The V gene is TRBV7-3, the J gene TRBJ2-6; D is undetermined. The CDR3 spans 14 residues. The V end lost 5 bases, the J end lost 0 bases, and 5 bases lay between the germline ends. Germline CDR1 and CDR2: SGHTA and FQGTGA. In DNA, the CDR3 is TGTGCCAGCAGCGATACCTCTGGGGCCAACGTCCTGACTTTC. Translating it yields CASSDTSGANVLTF.

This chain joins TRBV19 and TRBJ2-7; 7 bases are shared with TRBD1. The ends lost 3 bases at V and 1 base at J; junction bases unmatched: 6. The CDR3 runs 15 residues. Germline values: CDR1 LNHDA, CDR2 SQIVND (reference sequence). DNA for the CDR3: TGTGCCAGTAGTATTGGGACAGAAATTTCCTACGAGCAGTACTTC. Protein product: CASSIGTEISYEQYF.

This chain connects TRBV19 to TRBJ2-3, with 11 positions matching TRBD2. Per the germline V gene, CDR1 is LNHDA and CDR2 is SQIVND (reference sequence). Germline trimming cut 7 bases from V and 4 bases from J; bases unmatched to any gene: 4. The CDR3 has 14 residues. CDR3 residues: CASNSGLAADTQYF. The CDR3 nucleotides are TGTGCCAGTAACTCGGGACTAGCGGCAGATACGCAGTATTTT.

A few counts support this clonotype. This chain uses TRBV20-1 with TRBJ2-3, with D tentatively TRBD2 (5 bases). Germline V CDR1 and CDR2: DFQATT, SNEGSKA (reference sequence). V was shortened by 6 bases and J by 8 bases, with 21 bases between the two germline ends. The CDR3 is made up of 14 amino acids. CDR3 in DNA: TGCAGTGCCCCATCCGGGATGGGCTTCGGTACGCAGTATTTT. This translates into CSAPSGMGFGTQYF.

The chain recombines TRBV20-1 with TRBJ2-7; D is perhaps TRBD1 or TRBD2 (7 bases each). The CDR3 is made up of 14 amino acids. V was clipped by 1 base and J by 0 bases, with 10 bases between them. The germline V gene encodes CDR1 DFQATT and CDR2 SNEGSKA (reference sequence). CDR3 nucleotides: TGCAGTGCTAGAGTCAGGGGGGGCTCCTACGAGCAGTACTTC. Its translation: CSARVRGGSYEQYF.

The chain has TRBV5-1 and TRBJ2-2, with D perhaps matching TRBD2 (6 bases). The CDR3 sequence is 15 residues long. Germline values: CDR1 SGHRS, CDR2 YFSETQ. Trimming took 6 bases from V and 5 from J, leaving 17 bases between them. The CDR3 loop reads CASTYSGVGTGELFF. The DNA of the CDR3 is TGCGCCAGCACGTATAGCGGTGTGGGGACCGGGGAGCTGTTTTTT.

The CDR3 loop is CASSAVTLNQPQHF. In DNA form, the CDR3 reads TGTGCCAGCAGTGCCGTGACACTGAATCAGCCCCAGCATTTT. The chain carries TRBV12-3 or TRBV12-4 and TRBJ1-5; no definite D call. Trimming removed 5 bases at V and 4 bases at J, with 12 bases between. This CDR3 is 14 amino acids long.

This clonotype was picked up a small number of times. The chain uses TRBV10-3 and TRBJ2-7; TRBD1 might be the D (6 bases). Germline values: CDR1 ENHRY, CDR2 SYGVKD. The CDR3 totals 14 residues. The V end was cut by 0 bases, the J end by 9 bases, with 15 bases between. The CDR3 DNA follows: TGTGCCATCAGTGAGTCGACAGGCACTACGAGGCAGTACTTC. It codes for CAISESTGTTRQYF.

DNA of the CDR3: TGTGCCAGTAGTATGGATAGCACAGATACGCAGTATTTT. Translation gives CASSMDSTDTQYF. This sequence joins TRBV19 and TRBJ2-3, with no clear D. CDR3 length equals 13 residues. Germline values: CDR1 LNHDA, CDR2 SQIVND (reference sequence). Trimming left V 3 bases short and J 0 bases short, with 4 bases between.

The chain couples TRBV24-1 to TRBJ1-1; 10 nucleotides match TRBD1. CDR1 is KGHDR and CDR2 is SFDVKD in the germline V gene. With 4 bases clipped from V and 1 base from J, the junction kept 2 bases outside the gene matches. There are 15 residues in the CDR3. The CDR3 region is CATSEGQGRNTEAFF. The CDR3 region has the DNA TGTGCCACCAGTGAGGGACAGGGGAGGAACACTGAAGCTTTCTTT.

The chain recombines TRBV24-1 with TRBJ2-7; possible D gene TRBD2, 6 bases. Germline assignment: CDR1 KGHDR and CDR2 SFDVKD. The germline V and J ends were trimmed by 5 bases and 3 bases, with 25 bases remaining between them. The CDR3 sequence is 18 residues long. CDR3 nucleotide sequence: TGTGCCACCAGTGTCTCTCCCACCGGGAGCGCGACAATCTACGAGCAGTACTTC. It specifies CATSVSPTGSATIYEQYF.

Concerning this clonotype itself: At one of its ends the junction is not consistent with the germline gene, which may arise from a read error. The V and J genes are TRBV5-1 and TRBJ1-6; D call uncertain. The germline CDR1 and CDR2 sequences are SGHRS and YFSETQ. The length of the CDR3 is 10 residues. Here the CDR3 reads CASSYTGINF. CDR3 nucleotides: TGCGCCAGCAGTTACACCGGGATCAACTTT. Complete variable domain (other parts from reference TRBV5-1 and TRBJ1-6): KAGVTQTPRYLIKTRGQQVTLSCSPISGHRSVSWYQQTPGQGLQFLFEYFSETQRNKGNFPGRFSGRQFSNSRSEMNVSTLELGDSALYLCASSYTGINFGNGTRLTVT.

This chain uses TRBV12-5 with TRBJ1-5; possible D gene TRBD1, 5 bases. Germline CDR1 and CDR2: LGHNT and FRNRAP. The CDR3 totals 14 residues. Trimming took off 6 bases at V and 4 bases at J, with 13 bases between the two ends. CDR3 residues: CASGQGGLNQPQHF. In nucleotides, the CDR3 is TGTGCTAGTGGCCAGGGAGGGTTAAATCAGCCCCAGCATTTT.

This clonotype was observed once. The CDR3 loop reads CASSEGAGNSPLHF. The CDR3 DNA follows: TGTGCCAGCAGTGAAGGTGCAGGCAATTCACCCCTCCACTTT. The chain has TRBV2 and TRBJ1-6; D unresolved. The germline gives CDR1 SNHLY, CDR2 FYNNEI. The CDR3 is made up of 14 amino acids. Trimming stripped 1 base from V and 7 bases from J, with 8 bases between.

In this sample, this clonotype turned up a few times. CDR3 nucleotides: TGCAGTGCTAGACTAGCGGGAGGACTCCAAGAGACCCAGTACTTC. This gives the protein CSARLAGGLQETQYF. J is TRBJ2-5 and V is TRBV20-1; 11 nucleotides line up with TRBD2. Germline assignment: CDR1 DFQATT and CDR2 SNEGSKA (reference sequence). V lost 2 bases, J lost 1 base, and 3 bases stayed unmatched. This CDR3 has 15 amino acids.

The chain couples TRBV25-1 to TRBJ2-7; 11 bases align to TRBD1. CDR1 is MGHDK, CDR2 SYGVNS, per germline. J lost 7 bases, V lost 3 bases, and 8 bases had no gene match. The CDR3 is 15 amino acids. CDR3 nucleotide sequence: TGTGCCAGCAGTGATCCCGGGACAGGGGGTCGGGAGCAGTACTTC. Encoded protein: CASSDPGTGGREQYF.

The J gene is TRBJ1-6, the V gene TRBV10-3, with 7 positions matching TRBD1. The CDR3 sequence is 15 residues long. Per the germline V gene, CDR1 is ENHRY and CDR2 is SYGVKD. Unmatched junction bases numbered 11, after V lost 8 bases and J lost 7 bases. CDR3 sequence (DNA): TGTGCCATCGACGCCACCGGGACAGCCAATTCACCCCTCCACTTT. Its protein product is CAIDATGTANSPLHF.

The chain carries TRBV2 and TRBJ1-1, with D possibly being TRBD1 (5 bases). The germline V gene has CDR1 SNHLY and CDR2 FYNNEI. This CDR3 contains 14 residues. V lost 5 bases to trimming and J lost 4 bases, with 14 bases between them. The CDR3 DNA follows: TGTGCCAGCAGTAGGGCAGGGTTGTCCACTGAAGCTTTCTTT. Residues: CASSRAGLSTEAFF.

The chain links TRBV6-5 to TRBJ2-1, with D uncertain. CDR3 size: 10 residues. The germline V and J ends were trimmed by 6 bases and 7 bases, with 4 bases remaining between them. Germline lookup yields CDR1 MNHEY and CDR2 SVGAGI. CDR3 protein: CASRLNEQFF. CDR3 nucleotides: TGTGCCAGCAGATTAAATGAGCAGTTCTTC.

The CDR3 coding sequence is TGTGCCAGCAGGTCCGAGGGCGAGCAGTTCTTC. Its translation is CASRSEGEQFF. The rearrangement joins TRBV7-9 to TRBJ2-1; D possibly corresponds to TRBD2 (5 bases). This CDR3 is 11 amino acids long. V was trimmed by 6 bases and J by 10 bases, leaving 10 bases between them. The germline CDR1 and CDR2 sequences are SEHNR and FQNEAQ (reference sequence).

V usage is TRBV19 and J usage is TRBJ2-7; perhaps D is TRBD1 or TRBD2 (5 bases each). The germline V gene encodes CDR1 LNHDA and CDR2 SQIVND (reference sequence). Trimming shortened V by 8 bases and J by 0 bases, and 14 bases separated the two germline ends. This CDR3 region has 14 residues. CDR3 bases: TGTGCCAGTGTCGGCGAGGGGAGCTCCTACGAGCAGTACTTC. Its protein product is CASVGEGSSYEQYF.

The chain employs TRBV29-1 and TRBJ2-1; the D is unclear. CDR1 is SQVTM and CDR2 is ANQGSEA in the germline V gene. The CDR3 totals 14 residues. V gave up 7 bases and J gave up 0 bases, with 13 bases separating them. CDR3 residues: CSAPTPSSYNEQFF. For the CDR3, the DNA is TGCAGCGCCCCGACGCCGAGCTCCTACAATGAGCAGTTCTTC.

CDR3 region: CSAPLGHSLGVETQYF. The CDR3 DNA is TGCAGTGCCCCCCTCGGGCACAGTTTGGGAGTGGAGACCCAGTACTTC. V is TRBV20-1 and J is TRBJ2-5, with D maybe TRBD2 (5 bases). The V end lost 6 bases, the J end lost 5 bases, and 25 bases lay between the germline ends. Germline CDR1 DFQATT, CDR2 SNEGSKA (reference sequence). The length of the CDR3 is 16 residues.

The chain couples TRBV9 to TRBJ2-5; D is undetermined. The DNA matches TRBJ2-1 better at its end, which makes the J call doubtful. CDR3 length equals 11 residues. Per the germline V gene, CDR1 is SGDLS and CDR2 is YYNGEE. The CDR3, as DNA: TGTGCCAGCAGCGTAGTTACTGAGCAGTTCTTC. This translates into CASSVVTEQFF.

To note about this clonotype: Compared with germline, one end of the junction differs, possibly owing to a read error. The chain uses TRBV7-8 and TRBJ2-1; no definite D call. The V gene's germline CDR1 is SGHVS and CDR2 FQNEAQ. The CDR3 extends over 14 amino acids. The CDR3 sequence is CAGSESGYYNEQFF. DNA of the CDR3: TGTGCCGGCAGCGAAAGTGGGTACTACAATGAGCAGTTCTTC.